This is a list of T cell receptor beta chains from one sample in a study of vaccination and CD4 T cells after COVID-19. These TCRs are of unknown antigen specificity. Via MiXCR, TCRdb re-called the PCR reads, giving one row per CDR3 protein. The sample has approximately 9,000 distinct CDR3 sequences, more than 30% seen once; the top ten hold about a fifth. Sequenced sample: CD4+ T cells from blood, cultured in vitro. Receptors were obtained from a human donor in good health. The conserved cysteine and the conserved F or W are not part of the CDR3 here.

v_call: TRBV20-1
cdr3_length: 14
cdr3_aa: SARARTGFTHQPQH

v_call: TRBV15
cdr3_length: 14
cdr3_aa: ATSPRGQASSYEQY

v_call: TRBV7-8
cdr3_length: 13
cdr3_aa: ASSLAAGGNYGYT

v_call: TRBV28
cdr3_length: 12
cdr3_aa: ASSSTRASREQF

v_call: TRBV7-2
cdr3_length: 18
cdr3_aa: ASSLVGTAMRSSGANEQF

v_call: TRBV7-6
cdr3_length: 14
cdr3_aa: ASSLNVPTLNEKLF

v_call: TRBV6-1
cdr3_length: 13
cdr3_aa: ASKRLAGAYNEQF

v_call: TRBV2
cdr3_length: 15
cdr3_aa: ASNTWGGGRARRTQY

v_call: TRBV6-2/TRBV6-3
cdr3_length: 13
cdr3_aa: AGRDQGAPLSEQY

v_call: TRBV12-3/TRBV12-4
cdr3_length: 11
cdr3_aa: ASRPGLTGELF

v_call: TRBV14
cdr3_length: 11
cdr3_aa: ASSQDLGGQGH

v_call: TRBV29-1
cdr3_length: 11
cdr3_aa: SVERAASAGYT

v_call: TRBV6-2/TRBV6-3
cdr3_length: 14
cdr3_aa: ASSLSGTSRGETQY

v_call: TRBV10-2
cdr3_length: 9
cdr3_aa: ASKAGYGYT

v_call: TRBV20-1
cdr3_length: 12
cdr3_aa: SAREPRNTGELF

v_call: TRBV20-1
cdr3_length: 13
cdr3_aa: SATTDRGGGNEQF

v_call: TRBV7-3
cdr3_length: 11
cdr3_aa: ASSSGLAREQF

v_call: TRBV7-2
cdr3_length: 12
cdr3_aa: ASSSTGMGTEAF

v_call: TRBV4-1
cdr3_length: 15
cdr3_aa: ASSTSGLAGETDTQY

v_call: TRBV6-2/TRBV6-3
cdr3_length: 13
cdr3_aa: ASSQLAGLYNEQF

v_call: TRBV30
cdr3_length: 11
cdr3_aa: AWSGKGGSPLH

v_call: TRBV5-1
cdr3_length: 11
cdr3_aa: ASSTSGLHEQF

v_call: TRBV20-1
cdr3_length: 10
cdr3_aa: SARGQGYEQY

v_call: TRBV5-1
cdr3_length: 10
cdr3_aa: ASSLGTAGYT

v_call: TRBV6-5
cdr3_length: 14
cdr3_aa: ASSYGAGEYNSPLH

v_call: TRBV10-1
cdr3_length: 15
cdr3_aa: ASREWDGPNYQETQY

v_call: TRBV7-2
cdr3_length: 12
cdr3_aa: ASSQGLAHNEQF

v_call: TRBV6-4
cdr3_length: 14
cdr3_aa: ASPGRASHPYNEQF

v_call: TRBV15
cdr3_length: 10
cdr3_aa: ATSTGGTGGT

v_call: TRBV19
cdr3_length: 9
cdr3_aa: ATLRYTEAF

v_call: TRBV7-8
cdr3_length: 13
cdr3_aa: ASSSPRGRDQPQH

v_call: TRBV6-2/TRBV6-3
cdr3_length: 10
cdr3_aa: ASGLAGAEQF

v_call: TRBV4-1
cdr3_length: 15
cdr3_aa: ASSLGPAKVGTGELF

v_call: TRBV20-1
cdr3_length: 13
cdr3_aa: SARDQGSLNTEAF

v_call: TRBV20-1
cdr3_length: 12
cdr3_aa: SAVGGGSTDTQY

v_call: TRBV28
cdr3_length: 12
cdr3_aa: ASSPRDFRNTIY

v_call: TRBV28
cdr3_length: 14
cdr3_aa: ASRFLSGGSNQPQH

v_call: TRBV20-1
cdr3_length: 13
cdr3_aa: SARGGVSAPEKLF

v_call: TRBV20-1
cdr3_length: 13
cdr3_aa: SARAGAGPYNEQF

v_call: TRBV4-1
cdr3_length: 11
cdr3_aa: ASSRDSYNEQF

v_call: TRBV12-3/TRBV12-4
cdr3_length: 13
cdr3_aa: ASSLVTVSYNEQF

v_call: TRBV7-9
cdr3_length: 12
cdr3_aa: ASSPKGPNYEQY

v_call: TRBV2
cdr3_length: 11
cdr3_aa: ASSEEGGQPQH

v_call: TRBV7-8
cdr3_length: 15
cdr3_aa: ASSPYRFAGVNTEAF

v_call: TRBV11-2
cdr3_length: 12
cdr3_aa: ASSLDDTTDTQY

v_call: TRBV10-1
cdr3_length: 18
cdr3_aa: ASSEGLMRLAGGGVYEQY

v_call: TRBV25-1
cdr3_length: 12
cdr3_aa: ASSERQGADEQY

v_call: TRBV20-1
cdr3_length: 12
cdr3_aa: SAVRRVVEETQY

v_call: TRBV6-5
cdr3_length: 12
cdr3_aa: ASSYRTGDYGYT

v_call: TRBV12-5
cdr3_length: 11
cdr3_aa: ASGLVLGSGYT

v_call: TRBV20-1
cdr3_length: 11
cdr3_aa: SAWTGVNQPQH

v_call: TRBV19
cdr3_length: 11
cdr3_aa: ASTPSDTDTQY

v_call: TRBV29-1
cdr3_length: 12
cdr3_aa: SGGTSGRSYEQY

v_call: TRBV6-1
cdr3_length: 14
cdr3_aa: ASSEYRSSDYNEQF

v_call: TRBV6-2/TRBV6-3
cdr3_length: 16
cdr3_aa: ASSYGLGQNSGANVLT

v_call: TRBV6-2/TRBV6-3
cdr3_length: 10
cdr3_aa: ASSRGGGEQF

v_call: TRBV6-5
cdr3_length: 13
cdr3_aa: ASSYGTSGANVLT

v_call: TRBV7-9
cdr3_length: 14
cdr3_aa: ASSPPDRDFTGELF